This T cell receptor beta chain was retrieved from a study of blood T cell repertoires in COVID-19. Study as a whole: Samples representing acute and convalescent COVID-19 were sourced from the United States, Italy and Spain. The cDNA or gDNA used as material had been derived from T cells, B-cell-depleted T cells, or PBMCs.

The CDR3 totals 13 residues. Germline-derived CDR1 and CDR2 are ENHRY and SYGVKD. Trimming took off 6 bases at V and 6 bases at J, with 12 bases between the two ends. In the authors' workflow: Cell counts per sample came from amplifying reference gene primers. The assay was immunoSEQ multiplex PCR, and TCRdb's table has in-frame clones only and misses some. That table gives V, J and clone size, and the DNA gave D and trimming. Among roughly 49,000 clones listed, 83% were seen once. The source is a man aged 40-49 years with acute or convalescent COVID-19. V usage is TRBV10-3 and J usage is TRBJ1-5; D is ambiguous. Source material: peripheral blood. CDR3 amino acids: CAISGVDGQPQHF. The CDR3 nucleotides read TGTGCCATCAGCGGGGTAGACGGTCAGCCCCAGCATTTT.